This TCR beta chain was retrieved from a study of regulatory dendritic cells for organ transplantation. Comment on this clone: What it binds is not known.

Assay used: immunoSEQ multiplex PCR; TCRdb lists only in-frame clones, some missing. The sample lists some 19,000 clones, 74% occurring once. The CDR3 totals 14 residues. Per germline, CDR1 SNHLY and CDR2 FYNNEI. V gave up 6 bases and J gave up 4 bases; unmatched junction bases: 7. Study-wide findings and caveats: Resting memory CD8+ T cells held the most alloreactive clonotypes.

This receptor was obtained from a human donor in good health. Source material: memory CD4+ T cells from blood. Subset described: CD45RO+ memory T cells. The chain joins TRBV2 to TRBJ1-1; 8 nucleotides agree with TRBD1. The CDR3 is CASRTNRGSTEAFF. The CDR3, as DNA: TGTGCCAGCAGGACAAACAGGGGGAGCACTGAAGCTTTCTTT.